Below, one T cell receptor beta chain is given with its context. Its target is unknown. CDR3 length: 14 amino acids. The germline V and J ends were trimmed by 3 bases and 2 bases, with 11 bases remaining between them. The germline CDR1 and CDR2 sequences are SGHRS and YFSETQ. The data were taken from a study of T-cell memory formation after mild COVID-19. As for the study in general: Most TCR clusters belonged to a single donor. Study conclusions and caveats: Largely, contracting CD4+ clones fell within CM and EM, and contracting CD8+ clones within EMRA. Proof of SARS-CoV-2 specificity was absent for the second-wave clones that crested on day 37.

TCRalpha and TCRbeta libraries used 5'RACE with constant-segment primers and UMIs. MiXCR, applied by TCRdb to the 5' RACE reads, yields one record per CDR3 protein. The repertoire has about 240,000 distinct CDR3 sequences, 9.4% of them found once; the top ten carry 22%. This chain connects TRBV5-1 to TRBJ1-1; TRBD1 might be the D (5 bases). The receptor's source is a man aged 18 to 29 who had mild COVID-19 (a few samples of this study predate the infection). Cell type and time point are not known. Sample: PBMCs or a T cell subset sorted from them (not recorded which). The CDR3 DNA follows: TGCGCCAGCAGCTACCTTGACAGCAACACTGAAGCTTTCTTT. It is translated as CASSYLDSNTEAFF.